Following are 30 T cell receptor beta chains from one sample sequenced in a study of blood T cell repertoires in COVID-19 (dated by TCRdb to 2020 to 2021). The receptor library was made with the immunoSEQ multiplex PCR assay. TCRdb took this table from immuneACCESS and kept in-frame rearrangements with V and J called. Such tables lack part of the clones; where checked against another copy, unresolved V genes explain under half of the gap, and the rest is unexplained. This sample holds 200,000 to 300,000 clones; about 87% were observed only once. The top ten clonotypes cover over 4% of the sample. Sample: peripheral blood. The receptors here all came from a man between 60 and 75 years old who had recovered from COVID-19.

The J gene is TRBJ2-3, the V gene TRBV18; D unresolved. Germline values: CDR1 KGHSH, CDR2 LQKENI. The CDR3 consists of 13 residues. Trimming removed 2 bases from V and 0 bases from J, with 3 bases in between. In nucleotides, the CDR3 is TGTGCCAGCTCACCATCTAGCACAGATACGCAGTATTTT. Translated: CASSPSSTDTQYF.

The rearrangement links TRBV6-5 to TRBJ1-5, with 7 bases that match TRBD1. V was clipped by 8 bases and J by 3 bases; unmatched bases: 4. The CDR3 has 13 amino acids. CDR1 and CDR2 from the germline V gene are MNHEY and SVGAGI. CDR3 nucleotides: TGTGCCAGCCGGACAGGAACCAATCAGCCCCAGCATTTT. It translates to CASRTGTNQPQHF.

The chain carries TRBV3-1 (or the pseudogene TRBV3-2) and TRBJ2-5; TRBD1 aligns across 8 bases. This CDR3 is 15 amino acids long. The trim removed 1 base at V and 5 bases at J, leaving 6 bases unmatched. Germline V gene data show CDR1 as LGHDT and CDR2 as YNNKEL (reference sequence). The CDR3 sequence: CASSQVSRQGETQYF. The DNA of the CDR3 is TGTGCCAGCAGCCAAGTCTCTAGACAGGGGGAGACCCAGTACTTC.

As concerns this clone: Other DNA sequences from this sample encode an identical CDR3 as well. V and J are TRBV6-5 and TRBJ1-4, with 8 bases aligning to TRBD1. The V segment lost 6 bases and the J segment 8 bases; nucleotides outside the gene matches: 8. The CDR3 extends over 14 amino acids. Germline V gene data show CDR1 as MNHEY and CDR2 as SVGAGI. The CDR3 here is CASRVDRGGEKLFF. The CDR3 DNA is TGTGCCAGCAGGGTCGACAGGGGAGGAGAAAAACTGTTTTTT.

The chain combines TRBV13 with TRBJ2-5; TRBD2 agrees at 13 bases. V lost 4 bases to trimming and J lost 0 bases; unmatched junction nucleotides: 5. The CDR3 extends over 17 amino acids. The germline CDR1 and CDR2 sequences are PRHDT and FYEKMQ (reference sequence). The CDR3 sequence is CASSSGLAGTYQETQYF. CDR3 bases: TGTGCCAGCAGCTCGGGACTAGCGGGGACGTACCAAGAGACCCAGTACTTC.

This chain connects TRBV6-5 to TRBJ1-2, with 7 bases that match TRBD1. V trimming: 7 bases; J trimming: 0 bases; junction bases outside the gene matches: 5. The CDR3 loop spans 14 amino acids. CDR1 and CDR2 (germline): MNHEY, SVGAGI. The CDR3 reads CASKDQGANYGYTF. The CDR3 DNA reads as TGTGCCAGCAAGGATCAGGGGGCTAACTATGGCTACACCTTC.

This clone appeared once. The V and J genes are TRBV27 and TRBJ2-7; D possibly corresponds to TRBD1 (6 bases). This CDR3 region has 14 residues. Trimming cost V 7 bases and J 2 bases, with 15 bases left between them. Germline assignment: CDR1 MNHEY and CDR2 SMNVEV (reference sequence). DNA for the CDR3: TGTGCCAGCAAACCGGGACAAGCCGCCTACGAGCAGTACTTC. Translating gives CASKPGQAAYEQYF.

The chain uses TRBV12-5 and TRBJ2-7, with TRBD1 matching 8 bases. This CDR3 has 13 residues. Germline CDR1 is LGHNT and CDR2 is FRNRAP. Germline trimming cut 5 bases from V and 4 bases from J; bases unmatched to any gene: 4. The CDR3 nucleotides are TGTGCTAGTGGTCCGACAGGGGTATACGAGCAGTACTTC. Protein: CASGPTGVYEQYF.

With regard to this clone: Germline and junction disagree at one end, which may indicate a read error. The chain combines TRBV7-7 with TRBJ2-3; possible D gene TRBD2, 5 bases. Per the germline V gene, CDR1 is SSHAT and CDR2 is FNYEAQ (reference sequence). The CDR3 runs to 14 residues. This CDR3 is CASSPRPGTDTQYF. CDR3 nucleotide sequence: TGTGCTAGCAGCCCACGTCCGGGGACAGATACGCAGTATTTT.

The chain uses TRBV29-1 and TRBJ1-2; D might be TRBD1 (6 bases). Germline V gene data show CDR1 as SQVTM and CDR2 as ANQGSEA. Trimming took off 2 bases at V and 5 bases at J, with 9 bases between the two ends. This CDR3 has 12 amino acids. In nucleotides, the CDR3 is TGCAGCGTTGAATTACAGGGTTATGGCTACACCTTC. Amino acids: CSVELQGYGYTF.

The rearrangement links TRBV7-7 to TRBJ2-5; 9 nucleotides match TRBD1. CDR3 length: 15 residues. V was clipped by 5 bases and J by 3 bases; unmatched bases: 7. Germline CDR1 SSHAT, CDR2 FNYEAQ (reference sequence). The CDR3 protein is CASSQGQGRKETQYF. CDR3 nucleotide sequence: TGTGCCAGCAGCCAGGGACAGGGCCGGAAAGAGACCCAGTACTTC.

This rearrangement joins TRBV21-1 to TRBJ2-7; TRBD1, the D gene given by the table, was not confirmed from the DNA. TRBV21-1 is designated a pseudogene. The CDR3 covers 15 residues. This CDR3 is CASSSLNRGLNEQYF. CDR3 sequence (DNA): TGTGCCAGCAGCTCTTTGAACAGGGGGCTGAACGAGCAGTACTTC.

This clone was seen a handful of times. The CDR3 is CASRISGENIQYF. CDR3 coding DNA: TGTGCCAGCAGGATTAGCGGCGAAAACATTCAGTACTTC. The chain combines TRBV12-3 or TRBV12-4 with TRBJ2-4; D is perhaps TRBD2 (6 bases). CDR3 length: 13 amino acids. The V end was cut by 6 bases, the J end by 5 bases, with 11 bases between.

The chain combines TRBV2 with TRBJ1-5; TRBD1 might be the D (6 bases). Germline CDR1 is SNHLY and CDR2 is FYNNEI. This CDR3 spans 17 amino acids. V was clipped by 0 bases and J by 6 bases, with 18 bases between them. The CDR3 loop reads CASSEAIVSTGRQPQHF. Written as DNA, the CDR3 is TGTGCCAGCAGTGAAGCGATCGTATCCACAGGGCGTCAGCCCCAGCATTTT.

V gene TRBV7-3 combines with J gene TRBJ2-7, with TRBD1 matching 7 bases. V shed 4 bases, J shed 2 bases, and the junction held 5 bases outside the gene matches. The CDR3 loop spans 14 amino acids. The germline V gene encodes CDR1 SGHTA and CDR2 FQGTGA. CDR3 amino acids: CASSYDRAPYEQYF. CDR3 sequence (DNA): TGTGCCAGCAGCTACGACAGGGCGCCCTACGAGCAGTACTTC.

The genes are TRBV19 and TRBJ1-1; D is unclear. Looked up from germline, CDR1 is LNHDA and CDR2 is SQIVND (reference sequence). This CDR3 is 15 amino acids long. Trimming removed 3 bases from V and 5 bases from J, with 16 bases in between. CDR3 nucleotide sequence: TGTGCCAGTAGTATCGTTGAAGGGTGGAGGACTGAAGCTTTCTTT. Its translation is CASSIVEGWRTEAFF.

The V call is TRBV27, the J call TRBJ1-3, with 7 bases identical to TRBD1. V dropped 5 bases and J dropped 7; count of bases not matched to a gene: 11. The CDR3 is 15 amino acids. From germline, CDR1 is MNHEY and CDR2 SMNVEV (reference sequence). This chain's CDR3 is CASSPRTGWANTIYF. The CDR3, as DNA: TGTGCCAGCAGTCCCAGGACAGGTTGGGCGAACACCATATATTTT.

The gene calls are TRBV6-5 and TRBJ2-7; D possibly corresponds to TRBD1 (6 bases). From germline, CDR1 is MNHEY and CDR2 SVGAGI. V lost 6 bases and J 7 bases, leaving 22 bases between the germline ends. This CDR3 has 15 amino acids. The CDR3 nucleotides read TGTGCCAGCAGGCCCACAGGGAGTCCTACTAAAGAGCAGTACTTC. This sequence encodes CASRPTGSPTKEQYF.

The rearrangement uses TRBV27 and TRBJ1-4; tentatively, D is TRBD1 (5 bases). The CDR3 spans 14 residues. Trimming stripped 5 bases from V and 6 bases from J, with 13 bases between. Per the germline V gene, CDR1 is MNHEY and CDR2 is SMNVEV (reference sequence). The CDR3 coding sequence is TGTGCCAGCAGTCTCGGGGGTATCGATGAAAAACTGTTTTTT. Amino acids: CASSLGGIDEKLFF.

CDR3 sequence reads: CSASGGKETQYF. Written as DNA, the CDR3 is TGCAGCGCCTCGGGGGGGAAAGAGACCCAGTACTTC. The rearrangement uses TRBV29-1 and TRBJ2-5; 8 bases are a match to TRBD2. The length of the CDR3 is 12 residues. Germline V lookup: CDR1 SQVTM, CDR2 ANQGSEA. V dropped 7 bases and J dropped 3; count of bases not matched to a gene: 4. Together with reference TRBV29-1 and TRBJ2-5, the CDR3 gives the full variable domain: SAVISQKPSRDICQRGTSLTIQCQVDSQVTMMFWYRQQPGQSLTLIATANQGSEATYESGFVIDKFPISRPNLTFSTLTVSNMSPEDSSIYLCSASGGKETQYFGPGTRLLVL.

The V and J genes are TRBV5-4 and TRBJ1-1, with D possibly matching TRBD1 (5 bases). The length of the CDR3 is 13 residues. Trimming shortened V by 6 bases and J by 5 bases, and 14 bases separated the two germline ends. CDR1 and CDR2 from the germline V gene are SGHNT and YYREEE (reference sequence). CDR3 coding DNA: TGTGCCAGCACCTGGGGGGGGAGGACTGAAGCTTTCTTT. This sequence encodes CASTWGGRTEAFF.

In this sample, this clone turned up once. The chain couples TRBV12-5 to TRBJ2-5; 7 bases fit TRBD1. This CDR3 is built from 14 residues. CDR1 is LGHNT, CDR2 FRNRAP, per germline. V trimming: 2 bases; J trimming: 7 bases; junction bases outside the gene matches: 7. The CDR3 DNA reads TGTGCTAGTGGTTTGATAACAGGGGATGGGACCCAGTACTTC. Protein sequence: CASGLITGDGTQYF.

J is TRBJ1-5 and V is TRBV7-8; D perhaps matches TRBD1 (5 bases). Germline V gene data show CDR1 as SGHVS and CDR2 as FQNEAQ. This CDR3 spans 15 amino acids. V lost 7 bases and J 7 bases, leaving 20 bases between the germline ends. The CDR3 sequence: CASTVYGGLGQPQHF. The DNA of the CDR3 is TGTGCCAGCACCGTATACGGGGGACTAGGGCAGCCCCAGCATTTT. Full variable domain (rest looked up from reference TRBV7-8 and TRBJ1-5): GAGVSQSPRYKVAKRGQDVALRCDPISGHVSLFWYQQALGQGPEFLTYFQNEAQLDKSGLPSDRFFAERPEGSVSTLKIQRTQQEDSAVYLCASTVYGGLGQPQHFGDGTRLSIL.

A few counts support this clone. The chain links TRBV4-2 to TRBJ1-1; 9 bases fit TRBD1. V shed 1 base and J 7 bases; nucleotides not matched to a gene: 7. The germline CDR1 and CDR2 sequences are LGHNA and YNFKEQ. This CDR3 spans 15 amino acids. The CDR3 sequence is CASSQGDRVEGEAFF. CDR3 DNA sequence: TGTGCCAGCAGCCAAGGGGACAGGGTGGAAGGTGAAGCTTTCTTT.

The V call is TRBV7-9, the J call TRBJ1-2; a weak D match, TRBD1 (6 bases). V dropped 2 bases and J dropped 4 bases, with 11 bases sitting between them. The V gene's germline CDR1 is SEHNR and CDR2 FQNEAQ (reference sequence). The CDR3 contains 14 residues. The DNA of the CDR3 is TGTGCCAGCAGCTTATCGAACAGGGTCTATGGCTACACCTTC. Its translation is CASSLSNRVYGYTF.

The table lists this clone with a count of one. V usage is TRBV2 and J usage is TRBJ2-7; 8 bases map to TRBD1. Germline CDR1 is SNHLY and CDR2 is FYNNEI. Unmatched junction bases numbered 8, after V lost 7 bases and J lost 9 bases. The CDR3 runs to 12 residues. This chain's CDR3 is CASKDSGGVQYF. As DNA, the CDR3 is TGTGCCAGCAAGGATTCAGGGGGCGTGCAGTACTTC.

Points on this clone: The junction does not match germline at one end; this may be a read error. The chain combines TRBV12-3 or TRBV12-4 with TRBJ2-2; D is unclear. The CDR3 is 12 residues long. The CDR3 DNA reads as TGTGCCAACAGTCACAGCACCGGGGAGCTGTTTTTT. This encodes CANSHSTGELFF.

The CDR3 DNA sequence: TGTGCCAGCAGCTCGGTCGCGGGACTTGACGGCTACACCTTC. Translating it yields CASSSVAGLDGYTF. The rearrangement links TRBV5-4 to TRBJ1-2; a possible D gene is TRBD1 (5 bases). The germline gives CDR1 SGHNT, CDR2 YYREEE (reference sequence). The length of the CDR3 is 14 residues. Trimming stripped 3 bases from V and 8 bases from J, with 17 bases between.

The chain recombines TRBV7-9 with TRBJ1-4; D ambiguous. This CDR3 region has 14 residues. V was cut by 2 bases and J by 0 bases, with 4 bases left in between. Germline-derived CDR1 and CDR2 are SEHNR and FQNEAQ (reference sequence). The chain's CDR3 is CASSLRATNEKLFF. The CDR3 coding sequence is TGTGCCAGCAGCTTACGGGCAACTAATGAAAAACTGTTTTTT.

This rearrangement joins TRBV25-1 to TRBJ1-4; D is possibly TRBD1 (6 bases). Trimming pared 2 bases from V and 6 bases from J, leaving 10 bases between. Germline loops: CDR1 MGHDK, CDR2 SYGVNS. This CDR3 contains 14 residues. For the CDR3, the DNA is TGTGCCAGCAGTGAAGGGGGCGCTTATGAAAAACTGTTTTTT. Protein sequence: CASSEGGAYEKLFF.